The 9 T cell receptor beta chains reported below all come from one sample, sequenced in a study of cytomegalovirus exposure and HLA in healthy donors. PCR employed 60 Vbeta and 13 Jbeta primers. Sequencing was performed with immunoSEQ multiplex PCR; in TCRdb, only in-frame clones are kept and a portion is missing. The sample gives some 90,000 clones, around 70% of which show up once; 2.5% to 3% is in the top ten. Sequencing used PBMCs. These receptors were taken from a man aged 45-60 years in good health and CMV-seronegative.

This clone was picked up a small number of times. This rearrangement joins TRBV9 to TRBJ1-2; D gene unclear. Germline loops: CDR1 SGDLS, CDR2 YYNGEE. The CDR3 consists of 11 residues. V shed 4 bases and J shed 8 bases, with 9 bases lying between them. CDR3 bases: TGTGCCAGCAGCCGGGAGGGCGGCTACACCTTC. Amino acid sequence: CASSREGGYTF.

CDR3 in amino acids: CASSVAQGARTDTQYF. CDR3 in DNA: TGTGCCAGCAGCGTAGCGCAGGGGGCACGCACAGATACGCAGTATTTT. The chain is built from TRBV9 and TRBJ2-3, with 8 bases lining up with TRBD1. The CDR3 is made up of 16 amino acids. V was pared by 0 bases and J by 1 base, with 4 bases of the junction left unmatched. In germline, CDR1 is SGDLS, CDR2 YYNGEE.

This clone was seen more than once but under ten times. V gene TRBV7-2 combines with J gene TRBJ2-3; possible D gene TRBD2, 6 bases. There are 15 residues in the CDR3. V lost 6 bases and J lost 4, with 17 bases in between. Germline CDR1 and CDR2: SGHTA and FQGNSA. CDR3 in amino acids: CASSGTGGSADTQYF. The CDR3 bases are TGTGCCAGCAGTGGGACCGGGGGAAGTGCAGATACGCAGTATTTT. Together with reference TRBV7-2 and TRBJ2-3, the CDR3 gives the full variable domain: GAGVSQSPSNKVTEKGKDVELRCDPISGHTALYWYRQSLGQGLEFLIYFQGNSAPDKSGLPSDRFSAERTGGSVSTLTIQRTQQEDSAVYLCASSGTGGSADTQYFGPGTRLTVL.

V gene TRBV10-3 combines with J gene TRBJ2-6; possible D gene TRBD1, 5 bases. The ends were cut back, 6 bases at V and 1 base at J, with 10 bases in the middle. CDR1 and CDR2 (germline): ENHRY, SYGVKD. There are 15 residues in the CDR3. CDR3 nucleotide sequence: TGTGCCATCAGGACGACAGTTTCTGGGGCCAACGTCCTGACTTTC. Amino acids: CAIRTTVSGANVLTF.

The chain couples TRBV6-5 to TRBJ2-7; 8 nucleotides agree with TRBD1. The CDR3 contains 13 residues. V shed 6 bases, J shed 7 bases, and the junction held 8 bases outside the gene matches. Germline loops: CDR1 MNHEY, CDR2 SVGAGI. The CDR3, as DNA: TGTGCCAGCAGGGGGGGTACAGGGGGTGAGCAGTACGTC. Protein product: CASRGGTGGEQYV.

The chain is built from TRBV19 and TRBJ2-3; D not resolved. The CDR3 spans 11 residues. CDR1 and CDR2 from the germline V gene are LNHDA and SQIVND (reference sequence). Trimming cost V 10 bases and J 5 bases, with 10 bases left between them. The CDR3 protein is CATAIGDTQYF. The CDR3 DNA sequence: TGTGCCACCGCTATTGGAGATACGCAGTATTTT.

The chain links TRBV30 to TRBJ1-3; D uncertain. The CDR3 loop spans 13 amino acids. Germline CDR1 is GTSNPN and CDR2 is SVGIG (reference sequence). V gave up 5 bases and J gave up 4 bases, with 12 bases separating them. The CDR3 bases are TGTGCCTGGTCAGAACAATCGGGAAACACCATATATTTT. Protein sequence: CAWSEQSGNTIYF. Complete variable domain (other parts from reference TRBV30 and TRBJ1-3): SQTIHQWPATLVQPVGSPLSLECTVEGTSNPNLYWYRQAAGRGLQLLFYSVGIGQISSEVPQNLSASRPQDRQFILSSKKLLLSDSGFYLCAWSEQSGNTIYFGEGSWLTVV.

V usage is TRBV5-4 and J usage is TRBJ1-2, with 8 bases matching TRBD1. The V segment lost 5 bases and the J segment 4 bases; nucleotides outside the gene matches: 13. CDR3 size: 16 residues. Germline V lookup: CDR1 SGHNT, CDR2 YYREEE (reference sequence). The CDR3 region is CASRTPGQGTSYGYTF. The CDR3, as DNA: TGTGCCAGCAGGACCCCTGGACAGGGAACGTCCTATGGCTACACCTTC.

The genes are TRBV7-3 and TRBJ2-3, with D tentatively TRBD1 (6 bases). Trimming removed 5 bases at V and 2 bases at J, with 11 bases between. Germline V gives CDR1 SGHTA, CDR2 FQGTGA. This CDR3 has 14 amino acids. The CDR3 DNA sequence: TGTGCCAGCAGCCTAGACAGGACCACAGATACGCAGTATTTT. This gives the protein CASSLDRTTDTQYF.